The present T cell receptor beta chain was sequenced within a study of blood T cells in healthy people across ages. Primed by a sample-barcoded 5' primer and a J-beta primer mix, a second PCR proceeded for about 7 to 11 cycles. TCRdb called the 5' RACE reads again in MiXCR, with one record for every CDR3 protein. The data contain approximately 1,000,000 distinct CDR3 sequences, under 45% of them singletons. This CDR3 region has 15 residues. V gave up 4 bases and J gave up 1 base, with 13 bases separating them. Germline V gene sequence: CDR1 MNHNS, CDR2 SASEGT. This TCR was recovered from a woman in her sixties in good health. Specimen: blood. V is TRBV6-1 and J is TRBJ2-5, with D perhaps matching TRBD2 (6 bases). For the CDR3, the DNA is TGTGCCAGCAGTGTTGGAGGGACGGTCCAAGAGACCCAGTACTTC. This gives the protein CASSVGGTVQETQYF.